The clone carrying this TCR beta chain is labeled medium-sized. The target antigen is unknown. These data originate in a study of T cell repertoires in aging, cancer and after chemotherapy. Study-wide context: Pre- and post-chemotherapy samples were paired from chronic lymphocytic leukemia patients treated with fludarabine- or bendamustine-based regimens. The full dataset contained roughly 9 million TCR reads.

Rearranged V-D-J TRB sequences were amplified with a mixed TRB-A/B primer pool. TCRdb passed the multiplex PCR reads through MiXCR, listing each CDR3 protein once. The data show around 6,500 distinct CDR3 sequences, approximately 22% seen once. The CDR3 totals 17 residues. V lost 5 bases to trimming and J lost 6 bases; unmatched junction nucleotides: 13. General study points: Hematological cancer patients had lymphoid organ infiltration that may impair thymic emigration or T cell expansion. Loss of evenness, beyond lost richness, contributed to age-related TCR diversity decline in cancer patients.

The template was genomic DNA from peripheral blood, not RNA. The sample consisted of blood. This TCR was sampled from a human donor with a blood cancer. The chain employs TRBV12-3 or TRBV12-4 and TRBJ2-5, with 12 nucleotides matching TRBD2. The CDR3 loop reads CASSPPPTSGSEKTQYF. In nucleotides, the CDR3 is TGTGCCAGCAGTCCCCCACCGACTAGCGGGAGTGAAAAGACCCAGTACTTC.